This entry describes one TCR beta chain. These data originate in a study of cytomegalovirus exposure and HLA in healthy donors. The V end was cut by 0 bases, the J end by 11 bases, with 10 bases between. From germline, CDR1 is SGHDT and CDR2 YYEEEE. The CDR3 is 12 amino acids. The PCR was carried out with 60 Vbeta primers and 13 Jbeta primers. Using immunoSEQ multiplex PCR, the repertoire was profiled, and TCRdb retains in-frame clones only, with some absent. In the table there are about 200,000 clones, approximately 82% of which are singletons. V gene TRBV5-6 combines with J gene TRBJ2-3; no reliable D call. Sequenced sample: PBMCs. This TCR derives from a man aged 18-30 years in good health and CMV-seronegative. In DNA form, the CDR3 reads TGTGCCAGCAGCTTGGGAGGTCCCCAGCAGTATTTT. It specifies CASSLGGPQQYF.